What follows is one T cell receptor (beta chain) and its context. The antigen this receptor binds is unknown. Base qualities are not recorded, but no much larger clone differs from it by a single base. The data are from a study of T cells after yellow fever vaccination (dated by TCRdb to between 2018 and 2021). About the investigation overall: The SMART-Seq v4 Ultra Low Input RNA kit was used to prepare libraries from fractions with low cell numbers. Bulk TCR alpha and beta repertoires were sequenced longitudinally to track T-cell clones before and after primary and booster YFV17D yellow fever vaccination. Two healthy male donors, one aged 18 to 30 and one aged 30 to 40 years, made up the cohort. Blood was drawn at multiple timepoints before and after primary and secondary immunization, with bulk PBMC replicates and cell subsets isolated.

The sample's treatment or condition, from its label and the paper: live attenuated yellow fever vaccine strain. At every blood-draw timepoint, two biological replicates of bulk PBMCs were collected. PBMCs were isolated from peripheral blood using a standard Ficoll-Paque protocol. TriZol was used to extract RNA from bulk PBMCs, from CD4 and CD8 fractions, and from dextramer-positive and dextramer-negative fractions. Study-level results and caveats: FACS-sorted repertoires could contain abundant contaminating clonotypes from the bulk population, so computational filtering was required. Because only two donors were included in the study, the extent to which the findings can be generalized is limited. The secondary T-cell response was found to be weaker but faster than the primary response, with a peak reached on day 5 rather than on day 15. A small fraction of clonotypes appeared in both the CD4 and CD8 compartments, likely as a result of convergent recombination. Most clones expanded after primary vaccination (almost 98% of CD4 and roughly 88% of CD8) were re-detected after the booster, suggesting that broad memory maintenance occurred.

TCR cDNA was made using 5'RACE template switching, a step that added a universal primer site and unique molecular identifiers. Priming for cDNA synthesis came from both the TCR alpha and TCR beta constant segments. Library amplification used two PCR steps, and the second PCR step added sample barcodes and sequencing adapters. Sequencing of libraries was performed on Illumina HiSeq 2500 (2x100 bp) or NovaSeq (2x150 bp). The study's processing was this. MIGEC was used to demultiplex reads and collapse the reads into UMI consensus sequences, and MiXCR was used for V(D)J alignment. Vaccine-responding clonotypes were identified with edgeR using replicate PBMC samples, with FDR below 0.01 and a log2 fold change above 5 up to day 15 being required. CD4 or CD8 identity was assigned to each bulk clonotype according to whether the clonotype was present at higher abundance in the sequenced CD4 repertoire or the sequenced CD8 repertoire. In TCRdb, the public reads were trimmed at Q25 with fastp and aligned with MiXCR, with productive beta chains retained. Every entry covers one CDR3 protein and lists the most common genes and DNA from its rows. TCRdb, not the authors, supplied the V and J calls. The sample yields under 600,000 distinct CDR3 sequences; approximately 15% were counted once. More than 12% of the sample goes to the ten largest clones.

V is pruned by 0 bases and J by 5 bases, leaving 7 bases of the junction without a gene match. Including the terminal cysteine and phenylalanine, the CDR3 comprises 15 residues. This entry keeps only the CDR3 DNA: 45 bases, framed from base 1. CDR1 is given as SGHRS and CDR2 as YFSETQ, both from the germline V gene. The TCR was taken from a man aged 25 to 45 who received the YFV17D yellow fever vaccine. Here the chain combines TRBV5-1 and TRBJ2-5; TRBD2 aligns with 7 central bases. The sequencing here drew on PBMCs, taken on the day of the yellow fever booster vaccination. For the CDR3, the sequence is CASSLGAGEAETQYF. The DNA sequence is TGCGCCAGCAGCTTGGGGGCGGGAGAGGCCGAGACCCAGTACTTC.